Below, 15 T cell receptor beta chains from the same sample are listed, as sequenced in a study of TIL therapy for anti-PD-1-resistant metastatic lung cancer. This was the immunoSEQ v3 assay. Libraries were prepared by immunoSEQ multiplex PCR; TCRdb keeps only in-frame clonotypes and omits some of them. The sample consists of about 60,000 clones, around 86% of them appearing once. The time point is: pre-treatment sample, taken before nivolumab and TIL therapy. The sequencing here drew on blood, taken at baseline. The source is a person aged 25-80 years with non-small cell lung cancer.

In its sample, this clone was seen a few times. The V gene is TRBV5-1, the J gene TRBJ1-1, with TRBD1 matching 10 bases. The CDR3 spans 17 residues. Germline V gene sequence: CDR1 SGHRS, CDR2 YFSETQ. Trimming took 2 bases from V and 0 from J; bases not matched to a gene: 7. The CDR3 loop is CASSLTDRGGLNTEAFF. The CDR3, as DNA: TGCGCCAGCAGCTTAACGGACAGGGGGGGATTGAACACTGAAGCTTTCTTT.

This clone was recorded once. The chain carries TRBV9 and TRBJ2-3, with D hard to call. The length of the CDR3 is 12 residues. Germline CDR1 reads SGDLS; CDR2 reads YYNGEE. V lost 0 bases and J lost 5, with 4 bases in between. The CDR3, as DNA: TGTGCCAGCAGCGTAGATCGAGATACGCAGTATTTT. This encodes CASSVDRDTQYF.

In its sample, this clone was seen once. The chain has TRBV9 and TRBJ2-2, with no clear D. The CDR3 covers 16 residues. Germline assignment: CDR1 SGDLS and CDR2 YYNGEE. V lost 3 bases and J 3 bases, leaving 15 bases between the germline ends. CDR3 amino acids: CASSGKDRFDTGELFF. CDR3 nucleotide sequence: TGTGCCAGCAGCGGAAAAGACCGCTTCGACACCGGGGAGCTGTTTTTT.

The V gene is TRBV7-3, the J gene TRBJ1-1; D gene ambiguous. CDR1 SGHTA and CDR2 FQGTGA come from the germline V gene. V was cut by 5 bases and J by 9 bases, with 16 bases left in between. This CDR3 is built from 13 residues. Here the CDR3 DNA reads TGTGCCAGCAGCGAAAACTTTAGGTCACAAGCTTTCTTT. It encodes CASSENFRSQAFF.

The gene calls are TRBV27 and TRBJ2-7; D gene uncertain. CDR3 length: 15 residues. Germline V CDR1 and CDR2: MNHEY, SMNVEV (reference sequence). V lost 6 bases, J lost 0 bases, and 15 bases lay in between. The chain's CDR3 is CASSPDVLSSYEQYF. The CDR3 DNA reads as TGTGCCAGCAGCCCGGACGTATTGAGCTCCTACGAGCAGTACTTC.

The J gene is TRBJ1-5, the V gene TRBV19, with D perhaps matching TRBD1 (5 bases). Germline V gives CDR1 LNHDA, CDR2 SQIVND (reference sequence). The CDR3 runs 16 residues. Trimming pared 4 bases from V and 8 bases from J, leaving 21 bases between. CDR3 loop: CASSNNPSQSREPQHF. Written as DNA, the CDR3 is TGTGCCAGTAGTAACAACCCTTCGCAGAGCAGGGAGCCCCAGCATTTT.

This chain uses TRBV3-1 (or the pseudogene TRBV3-2) with TRBJ2-3, with D perhaps TRBD2 (6 bases). Trimming left V 7 bases short and J 1 base short, with 12 bases between. The CDR3 totals 14 residues. Germline V gene lookup returns CDR1 LGHDT and CDR2 YNNKEL (reference sequence). The chain's CDR3 is CASTGRGGTDTQYF. CDR3 sequence (DNA): TGTGCCAGCACAGGGCGCGGGGGCACAGATACGCAGTATTTT.

J is TRBJ1-5 and V is TRBV6-1, with D maybe TRBD1 (5 bases). Germline loops: CDR1 MNHNS, CDR2 SASEGT. V was trimmed by 0 bases and J by 9 bases, leaving 15 bases between them. The CDR3 runs 15 residues. The CDR3 coding sequence is TGTGCCAGCAGTGAAGCGCAGGGACCGACGCGGCCCCAGCATTTT. Its translation is CASSEAQGPTRPQHF.

V gene TRBV6-2 or TRBV6-3 combines with J gene TRBJ1-1; D remains unclear. V lost 4 bases and J 6 bases, leaving 15 bases between the germline ends. Per germline, CDR1 MNHEY and CDR2 SVGEGT. This CDR3 has 14 amino acids. The CDR3 protein is CASSSGVRGPEAFF. CDR3 nucleotide sequence: TGTGCCAGCAGTTCCGGGGTTCGAGGCCCTGAAGCTTTCTTT.

The J gene is TRBJ1-6, the V gene TRBV6-6; 7 nucleotides align to TRBD1. The CDR3 contains 15 residues. The germline V gene has CDR1 MNHNY and CDR2 SVGAGI (reference sequence). With 6 bases clipped from V and 0 bases from J, the junction kept 2 bases outside the gene matches. As DNA, the CDR3 is TGTGCCAGCAGCCAGGGGGGCTCCTATAATTCACCCCTCCACTTT. Its translation is CASSQGGSYNSPLHF.

The chain carries TRBV20-1 and TRBJ2-1; D not certain. CDR1 is DFQATT and CDR2 is SNEGSKA in the germline V gene (reference sequence). This CDR3 is built from 11 residues. The V end was cut by 6 bases, the J end by 8 bases, with 11 bases between. The CDR3, as DNA: TGCAGTGCGGTCACTACGGATGAGCAGTTCTTC. Translation: CSAVTTDEQFF.

The rearrangement links TRBV6-5 to TRBJ1-2; TRBD1 is a possible D gene (5 bases). The CDR3 totals 16 residues. Trimming left V 0 bases short and J 2 bases short, with 13 bases between. Looked up from germline, CDR1 is MNHEY and CDR2 is SVGAGI. The CDR3 protein is CASSYSPGEANYGYTF. Written as DNA, the CDR3 is TGTGCCAGCAGTTACTCTCCGGGGGAGGCGAACTATGGCTACACCTTC.

This clone was seen just once. This rearrangement joins TRBV5-1 to TRBJ2-7; D is possibly TRBD2 (5 bases). There are 13 residues in the CDR3. Germline V gives CDR1 SGHRS, CDR2 YFSETQ. V lost 0 bases and J 3 bases, leaving 7 bases between the germline ends. CDR3 DNA sequence: TGCGCCAGCAGCTTGGAGGAGGACTACGAGCAGTACTTC. Protein product: CASSLEEDYEQYF.

The J gene is TRBJ2-7, the V gene TRBV27; 7 positions agree with TRBD2. CDR1 is MNHEY and CDR2 is SMNVEV in the germline V gene (reference sequence). The V and J ends lost 7 bases and 2 bases, in that order; junction bases with no gene match: 11. The CDR3 is 15 residues long. This CDR3 is CASNPFGGGPYEQYF. CDR3 coding DNA: TGTGCCAGCAATCCATTCGGGGGAGGGCCCTACGAGCAGTACTTC.

The V gene is TRBV28, the J gene TRBJ2-5, with D hard to call. V dropped 6 bases and J dropped 1 base, with 12 bases sitting between them. Germline V gene data show CDR1 as MDHEN and CDR2 as SYDVKM. CDR3 length equals 14 residues. The DNA of the CDR3 is TGTGCCAGCAGCCCTTTGGCGTTCCAAGAGACCCAGTACTTC. This gives the protein CASSPLAFQETQYF.